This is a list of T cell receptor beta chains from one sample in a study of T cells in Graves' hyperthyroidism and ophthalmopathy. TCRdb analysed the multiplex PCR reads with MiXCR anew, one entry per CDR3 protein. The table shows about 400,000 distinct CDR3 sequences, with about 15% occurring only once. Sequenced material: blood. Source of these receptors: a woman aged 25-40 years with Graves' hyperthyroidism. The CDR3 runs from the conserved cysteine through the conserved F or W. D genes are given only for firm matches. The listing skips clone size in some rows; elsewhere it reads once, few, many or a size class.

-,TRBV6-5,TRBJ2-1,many,TGTGCCAGCAGTTACTCGAGCAGTCTGACTTCACCCTACAATGAGCAGTTCTTC,CASSYSSSLTSPYNEQFF
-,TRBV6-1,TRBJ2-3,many,TGTGCCAGCAGTGAAGCGTACGGGGGCGTGGATACGCAGTATTTT,CASSEAYGGVDTQYF
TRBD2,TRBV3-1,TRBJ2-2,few,TGTGCCAGCAGCCCCCTAGCGGGCTCCTACACCGGGGAGCTGTTTTTT,CASSPLAGSYTGELFF
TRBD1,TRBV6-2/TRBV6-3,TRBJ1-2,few,TGTGCCAGCACCCCCGACAGGGAAGACTATGGCTACACCTTC,CASTPDREDYGYTF
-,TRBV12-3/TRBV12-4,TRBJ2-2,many,TGTGCCAGCAGTTCCCAGGTCACCGGGGAGCTGTTTTTT,CASSSQVTGELFF
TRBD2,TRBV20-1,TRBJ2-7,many,TGCAGTGCTAGACTAGCGGGACGGGGCTACGAGCAGTACTTC,CSARLAGRGYEQYF
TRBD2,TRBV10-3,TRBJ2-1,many,TGTGCCATCAGTGAGTCGACTAGCGGATCCTACAATGAGCAGTTCTTC,CAISESTSGSYNEQFF
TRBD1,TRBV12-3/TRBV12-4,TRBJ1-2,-,TGTGCCAGCAAACGGACAGGGCCCCCTAACTATGGCTACACCTTC,CASKRTGPPNYGYTF
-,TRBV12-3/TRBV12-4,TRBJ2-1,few,TGTGCCAGCAGTTTAGGGGGGGCTAGCGGCTACAATGAGCAGTTCTTC,CASSLGGASGYNEQFF
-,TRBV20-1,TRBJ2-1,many,TGCAGTGCTCTTTTTCTTCCTAAGGCAAATGAGCAGTTCTTC,CSALFLPKANEQFF
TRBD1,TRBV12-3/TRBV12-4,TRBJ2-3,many,TGTGCCAGCAGTCCAGTTGAGGACAGGAGTAGCACAGATACGCAGTATTTT,CASSPVEDRSSTDTQYF
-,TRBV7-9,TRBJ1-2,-,TGTGCCAGCAGCTTCCAGGGGTCTACCAACTATGGCTACACCTTC,CASSFQGSTNYGYTF
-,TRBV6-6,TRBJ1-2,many,TGTGCCAGCAGTTACGGGGGTAGCGATGGCTACACCTTC,CASSYGGSDGYTF
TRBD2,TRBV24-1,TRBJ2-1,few,TGTGCCACCAGCAACCCCAGTAGCGGGTACAATGAGCAGTTCTTC,CATSNPSSGYNEQFF
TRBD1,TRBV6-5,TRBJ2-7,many,TGTGCCAGCAGTTACTCGATGGTTCAGGGGGTGAACGAGCAGTACTTC,CASSYSMVQGVNEQYF
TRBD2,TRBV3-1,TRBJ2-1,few,TGTGCCAGCAGCCTGACTAGCGGGAGGGGCAATGAGCAGTTCTTC,CASSLTSGRGNEQFF
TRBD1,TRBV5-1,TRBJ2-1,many,TGCGCCAGCAGCTTGCCACAGGGGGCCCAGAGCGACAATGAGCAGTTCTTC,CASSLPQGAQSDNEQFF
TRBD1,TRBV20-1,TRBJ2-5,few,TGCAGTGCTCGGACAGGGCACTTCTCAGAGACCCAGTACTTC,CSARTGHFSETQYF
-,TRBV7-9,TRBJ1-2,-,TGTGCCAGCAGCTCAATCAAGACAGTCTATGGCTACACCTTC,CASSSIKTVYGYTF
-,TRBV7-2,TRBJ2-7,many,TGTGCCAGCAGCTTCATTCCCTACGAGCAGTACTTC,CASSFIPYEQYF
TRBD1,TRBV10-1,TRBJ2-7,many,TGCGCCAGCACCCATTCGGACAGGCCGTACGAGCAGTACTTC,CASTHSDRPYEQYF
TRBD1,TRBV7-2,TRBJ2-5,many,TGTGCCAGCAGCTTAGCGGCGGACAGGGAAGAGACCCAGTACTTC,CASSLAADREETQYF
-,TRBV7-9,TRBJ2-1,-,TGTGCCAGCAGCGCCAATCTGGCCAATGAGCAGTTCTTC,CASSANLANEQFF
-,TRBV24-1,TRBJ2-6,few,TGTGCCACAAGTACCGGGACTTCGAGCTCTGGGGCCAACGTCCTGACTTTC,CATSTGTSSSGANVLTF
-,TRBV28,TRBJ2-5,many,TGTGCCAGCAGTCGCCAGGGGAATGCGGAGACCCAGTACTTC,CASSRQGNAETQYF
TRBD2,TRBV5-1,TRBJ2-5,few,TGCGCCAGCAGCTTGGTACCGGGACTAGGGGAGACCCAGTACTTC,CASSLVPGLGETQYF
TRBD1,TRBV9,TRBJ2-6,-,TGTGCCAGCAGCGCCTGGACAGGGGGCGCGTCCGGGGCCAACGTCCTGACTTTC,CASSAWTGGASGANVLTF
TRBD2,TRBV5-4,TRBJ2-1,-,TGTGCCAGCAGCTCGCGGACTAGTTCCTACAATGAGCAGTTCTTC,CASSSRTSSYNEQFF
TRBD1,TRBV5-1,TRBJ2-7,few,TGCGCCAGCAGCCGGACAGGGGGCGGGCTCGAGCAGTACTTC,CASSRTGGGLEQYF
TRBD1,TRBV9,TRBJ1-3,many,TGTGCCAGCAGCAAAAGGTCGGGACAGGGGTCTGGAAACACCATATATTTT,CASSKRSGQGSGNTIYF
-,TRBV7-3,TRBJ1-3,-,TGTGCCAGCAGCCTAGACAGGCCCCGCTCTGGAAACACCATATATTTT,CASSLDRPRSGNTIYF
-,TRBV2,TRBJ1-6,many,TGTGCCAGCAGTGAAAACCGGGGGCGGCAATCACCCCTCCACTTT,CASSENRGRQSPLHF
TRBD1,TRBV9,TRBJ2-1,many,TGTGCCAGCAGCGATGACAGGGCAGGAAATGAGCAGTTCTTC,CASSDDRAGNEQFF
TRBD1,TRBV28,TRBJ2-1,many,TGTGCCAGCAAGGTGTGGCCACCGGCCCGAGGGACAGACAATGAGCAGTTCTTC,CASKVWPPARGTDNEQFF
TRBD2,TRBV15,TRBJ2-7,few,TGTGCCACTGGCGGGGGGGGCAACGAGCAGTACTTC,CATGGGGNEQYF
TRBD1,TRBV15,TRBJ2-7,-,TGTGCCACCAGCAGAGCTGGGACAGGGAATTACGAGCAGTACTTC,CATSRAGTGNYEQYF
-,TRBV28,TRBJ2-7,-,TGTGCCAGCGCGGGGATTCCCACCTACGAGCAGTACTTC,CASAGIPTYEQYF
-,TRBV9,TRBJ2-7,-,TGTGCCAGCAGCTTGGCCGGGACCTTCGACGAGCAGTACTTC,CASSLAGTFDEQYF
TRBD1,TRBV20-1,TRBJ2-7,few,TGCAGTGCTAGCGCAGGGGGCCCCTACGAGCAGTACTTC,CSASAGGPYEQYF
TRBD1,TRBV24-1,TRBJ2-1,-,TGTGCCACCAGTGATTTTTTACAGGGGACCAATGAGCAGTTCTTC,CATSDFLQGTNEQFF
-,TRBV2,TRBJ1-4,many,TGTGCGACATTGGGGTCAACTAATGAAAAACTGTTTTTT,CATLGSTNEKLFF
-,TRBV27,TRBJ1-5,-,TGTGCCAGCAGTTTAAGCCGGGGGAGCAATCAGCCCCAGCATTTT,CASSLSRGSNQPQHF
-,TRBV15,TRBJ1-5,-,TGTGCCACCAGCAACCCCAATCTTCCCCGTCAGCCCCAGCATTTT,CATSNPNLPRQPQHF
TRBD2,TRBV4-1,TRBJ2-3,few,TGCGCCAGCAGCCAAGTTAGCGGGAGTATGACAGATACGCAGTATTTT,CASSQVSGSMTDTQYF
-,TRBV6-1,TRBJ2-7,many,TGTGCCAGCAGTGAAGAGACCTACGAGCAGTACTTC,CASSEETYEQYF
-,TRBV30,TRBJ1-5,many,TGTGCCTGGAGTGGTCAAGAACAGCCCCAGCATTTT,CAWSGQEQPQHF
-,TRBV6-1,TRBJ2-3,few,TGTGCCAGCAGGCACCAAAACACAGATACGCAGTATTTT,CASRHQNTDTQYF
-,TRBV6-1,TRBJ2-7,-,TGTGCCAGCAGTGAGTACGACGAGCAGTACTTC,CASSEYDEQYF
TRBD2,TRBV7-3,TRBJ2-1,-,TGTGCCAGCAGCTTCGCGGGGGACAATGAGCAGTTCTTC,CASSFAGDNEQFF
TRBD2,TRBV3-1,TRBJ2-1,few,TGTGCCAGCAGCCAAGAGGCGACTACTAGCGGGAGTAGGAATGAGCAGTTCTTC,CASSQEATTSGSRNEQFF
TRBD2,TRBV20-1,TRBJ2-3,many,TGCAGTGCCATAGATAGCGGGAGGCTCACAGATACGCAGTATTTT,CSAIDSGRLTDTQYF
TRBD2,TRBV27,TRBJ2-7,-,TGTGCCAGCAGTTGGGATACCGGGACTAGCGGGAGTAGCCCCCACGAGCAGTACTTC,CASSWDTGTSGSSPHEQYF
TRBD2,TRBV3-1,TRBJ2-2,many,TGTGCCAGCAGCCAAGGACTAGCGGGATACGGGGAGCTGTTTTTT,CASSQGLAGYGELFF
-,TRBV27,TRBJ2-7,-,TGTGCCAGCAGTTCCCCTTTCGTCGGTGGGCAACCAGGTGGCTACGAGCAGTACTTC,CASSSPFVGGQPGGYEQYF
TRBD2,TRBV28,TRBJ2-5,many,TGTGCCAGCATCTCAGCCGGGGGGGAGACCCAGTACTTC,CASISAGGETQYF
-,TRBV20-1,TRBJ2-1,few,TGCAGTGCTAGGACGCCGAGCTCCTACAATGAGCAGTTCTTC,CSARTPSSYNEQFF
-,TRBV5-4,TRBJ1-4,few,TGTGCCAGCAGCTTGGCGGGCTTTGAAAAACTGTTTTTT,CASSLAGFEKLFF